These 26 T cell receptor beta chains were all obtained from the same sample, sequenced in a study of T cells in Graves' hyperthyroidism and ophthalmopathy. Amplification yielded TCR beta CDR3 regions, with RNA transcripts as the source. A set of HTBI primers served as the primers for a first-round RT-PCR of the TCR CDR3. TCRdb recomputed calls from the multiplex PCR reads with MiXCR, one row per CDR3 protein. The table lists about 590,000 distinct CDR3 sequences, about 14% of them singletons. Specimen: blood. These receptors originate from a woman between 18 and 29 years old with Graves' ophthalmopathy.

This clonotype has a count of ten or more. This CDR3 is CASSLEQAIGKTQYF. The DNA of the CDR3 is TGTGCCAGCAGCTTAGAACAGGCCATCGGGAAGACCCAGTACTTC. The chain has TRBV7-9 and TRBJ2-5, with D possibly being TRBD1 or TRBD2 (5 bases each). The V gene lost 1 base and the J gene lost 6 bases, with 15 bases spanning the gap. In germline, CDR1 is SEHNR, CDR2 FQNEAQ (reference sequence). The CDR3 is 15 amino acids.

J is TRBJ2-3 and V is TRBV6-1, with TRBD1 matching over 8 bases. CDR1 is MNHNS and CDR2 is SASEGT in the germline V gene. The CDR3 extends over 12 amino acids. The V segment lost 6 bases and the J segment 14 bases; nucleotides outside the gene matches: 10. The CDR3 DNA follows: TGTGCCAGCAGCCGACAGGGGACGTCGGGGTATTTT. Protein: CASSRQGTSGYF.

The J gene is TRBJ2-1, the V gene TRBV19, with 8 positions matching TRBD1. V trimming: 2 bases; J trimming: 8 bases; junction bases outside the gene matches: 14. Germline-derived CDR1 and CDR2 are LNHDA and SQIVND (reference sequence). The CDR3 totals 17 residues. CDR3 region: CASSISGQGRSSDEQFF. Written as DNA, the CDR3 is TGTGCCAGTAGTATATCCGGACAGGGTAGGAGTAGCGATGAGCAGTTCTTC. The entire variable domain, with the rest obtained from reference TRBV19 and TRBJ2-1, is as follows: DGGITQSPKYLFRKEGQNVTLSCEQNLNHDAMYWYRQDPGQGLRLIYYSQIVNDFQKGDIAEGYSVSREKKESFPLTVTSAQKNPTAFYLCASSISGQGRSSDEQFFGPGTRLTVL.

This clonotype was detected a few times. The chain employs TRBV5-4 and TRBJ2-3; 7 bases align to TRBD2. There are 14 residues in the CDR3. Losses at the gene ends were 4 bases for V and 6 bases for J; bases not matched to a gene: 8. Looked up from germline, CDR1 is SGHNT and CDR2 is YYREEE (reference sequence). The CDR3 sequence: CASSLGLADDTQYF. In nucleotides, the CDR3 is TGTGCCAGCAGCCTGGGGCTAGCGGATGATACGCAGTATTTT.

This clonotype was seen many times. The CDR3 region is CASSSDNIQWQETQYF. CDR3 nucleotides: TGTGCCAGCAGCTCCGACAATATCCAGTGGCAAGAGACCCAGTACTTC. The J gene is TRBJ2-5, the V gene TRBV7-2; no definite D call. CDR3 length: 16 amino acids. V shed 4 bases and J shed 2 bases, with 17 bases lying between them. CDR1 SGHTA and CDR2 FQGNSA come from the germline V gene.

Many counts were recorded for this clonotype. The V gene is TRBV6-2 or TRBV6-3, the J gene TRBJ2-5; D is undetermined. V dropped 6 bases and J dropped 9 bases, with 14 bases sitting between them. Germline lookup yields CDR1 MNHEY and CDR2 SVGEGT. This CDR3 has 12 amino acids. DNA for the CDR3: TGTGCCAGCAGGGATTTACACAGTCCCCAGTACTTC. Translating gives CASRDLHSPQYF.

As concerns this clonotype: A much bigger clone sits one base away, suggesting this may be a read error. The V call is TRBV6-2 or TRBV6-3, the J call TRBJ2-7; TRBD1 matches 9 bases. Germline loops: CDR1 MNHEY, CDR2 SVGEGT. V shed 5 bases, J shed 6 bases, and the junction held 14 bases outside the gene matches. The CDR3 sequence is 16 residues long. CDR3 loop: CASSTETGGNPCEQYF. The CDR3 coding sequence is TGTGCCAGCAGTACCGAGACAGGGGGAAACCCCTGCGAGCAGTACTTC.

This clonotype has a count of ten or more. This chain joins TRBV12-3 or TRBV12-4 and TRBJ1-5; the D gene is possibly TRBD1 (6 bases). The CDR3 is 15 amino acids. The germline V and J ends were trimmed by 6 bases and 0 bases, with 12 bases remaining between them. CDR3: CASSPGAYSNQPQHF. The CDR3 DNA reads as TGTGCCAGCAGCCCGGGGGCTTATAGCAATCAGCCCCAGCATTTT.

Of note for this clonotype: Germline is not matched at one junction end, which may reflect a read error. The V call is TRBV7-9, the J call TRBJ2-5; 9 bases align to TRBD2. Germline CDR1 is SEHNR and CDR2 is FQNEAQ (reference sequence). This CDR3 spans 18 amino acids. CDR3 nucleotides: TGCGCCAGCAGCTTGTCAAAGGGGCTAGCGGGATTCCGGGAGACCCAGTACTTC. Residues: CASSLSKGLAGFRETQYF. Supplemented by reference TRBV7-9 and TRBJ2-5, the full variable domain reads DTGVSQNPRHKITKRGQNVTFRCDPISEHNRLYWYRQTLGQGPEFLTYFQNEAQLEKSRLLSDRFSAERPKGSFSTLEIQRTEQGDSAMYLCASSLSKGLAGFRETQYFGPGTRLLVL.

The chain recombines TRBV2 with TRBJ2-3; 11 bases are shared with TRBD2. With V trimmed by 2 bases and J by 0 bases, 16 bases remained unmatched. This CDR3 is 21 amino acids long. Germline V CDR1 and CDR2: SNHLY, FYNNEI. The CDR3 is CASSEMVGTLGTSGSTDTQYF. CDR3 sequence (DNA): TGTGCCAGCAGTGAAATGGTTGGGACGCTCGGGACTAGCGGTAGCACAGATACGCAGTATTTT.

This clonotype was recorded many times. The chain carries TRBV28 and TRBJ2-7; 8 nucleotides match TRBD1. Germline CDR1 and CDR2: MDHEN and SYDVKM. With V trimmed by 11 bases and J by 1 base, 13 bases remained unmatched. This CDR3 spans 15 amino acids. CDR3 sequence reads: CAAGQGGYASYEQYF. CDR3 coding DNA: TGTGCCGCCGGACAGGGAGGATACGCTTCCTACGAGCAGTACTTC.

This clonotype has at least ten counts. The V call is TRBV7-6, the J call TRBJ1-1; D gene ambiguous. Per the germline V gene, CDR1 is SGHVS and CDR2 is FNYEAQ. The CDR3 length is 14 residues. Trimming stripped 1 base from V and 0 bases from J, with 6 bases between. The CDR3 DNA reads TGTGCCAGCAGCTTAGGGAATCTGAACACTGAAGCTTTCTTT. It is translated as CASSLGNLNTEAFF.

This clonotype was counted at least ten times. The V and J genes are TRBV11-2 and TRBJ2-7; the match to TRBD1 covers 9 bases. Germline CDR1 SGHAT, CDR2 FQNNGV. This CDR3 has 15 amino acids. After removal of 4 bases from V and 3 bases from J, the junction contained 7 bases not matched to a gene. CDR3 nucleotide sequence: TGTGCCAGCAGCTCCGACTCGACAGGGGGCTACGAGCAGTACTTC. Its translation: CASSSDSTGGYEQYF.

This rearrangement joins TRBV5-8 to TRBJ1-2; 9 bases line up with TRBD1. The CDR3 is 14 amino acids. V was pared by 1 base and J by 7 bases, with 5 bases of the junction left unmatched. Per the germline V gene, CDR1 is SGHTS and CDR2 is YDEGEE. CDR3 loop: CASSLNRGRSGYTF. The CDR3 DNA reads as TGTGCCAGCAGCTTGAACAGGGGGCGATCTGGCTACACCTTC.

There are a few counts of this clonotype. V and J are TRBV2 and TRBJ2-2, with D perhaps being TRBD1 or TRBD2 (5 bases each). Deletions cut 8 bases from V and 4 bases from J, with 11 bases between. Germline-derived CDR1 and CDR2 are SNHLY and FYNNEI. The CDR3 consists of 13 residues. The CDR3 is CASGQGVTGELFF. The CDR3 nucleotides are TGTGCCAGCGGTCAGGGAGTCACCGGGGAGCTGTTTTTT.

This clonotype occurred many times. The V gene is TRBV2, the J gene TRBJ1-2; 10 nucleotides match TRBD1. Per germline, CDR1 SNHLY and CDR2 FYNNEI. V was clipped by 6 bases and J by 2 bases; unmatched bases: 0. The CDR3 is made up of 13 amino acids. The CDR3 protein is CASRDRGNYGYTF. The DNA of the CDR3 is TGTGCCAGCAGGGACAGGGGGAACTATGGCTACACCTTC.

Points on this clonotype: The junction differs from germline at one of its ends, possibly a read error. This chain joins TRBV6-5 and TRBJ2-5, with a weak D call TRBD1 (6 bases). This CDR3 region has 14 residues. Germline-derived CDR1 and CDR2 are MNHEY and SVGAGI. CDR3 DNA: TGTGCCAGCAGTTCCACAGGGTGGAAAGAGATCCAGTACTTC. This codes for CASSSTGWKEIQYF.

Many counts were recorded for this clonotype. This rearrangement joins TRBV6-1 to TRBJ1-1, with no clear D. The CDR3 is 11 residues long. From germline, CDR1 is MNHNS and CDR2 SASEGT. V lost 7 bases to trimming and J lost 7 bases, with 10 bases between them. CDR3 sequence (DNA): TGTGCCAGCATTTACAGTAATGAAGCTTTCTTT. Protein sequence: CASIYSNEAFF.

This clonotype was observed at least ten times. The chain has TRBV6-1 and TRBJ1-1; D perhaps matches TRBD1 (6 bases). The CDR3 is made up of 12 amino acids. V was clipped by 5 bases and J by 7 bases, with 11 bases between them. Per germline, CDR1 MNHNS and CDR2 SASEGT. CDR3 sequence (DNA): TGTGCCAGCAGTCCACAGGGCAATGAAGCTTTCTTT. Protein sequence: CASSPQGNEAFF.

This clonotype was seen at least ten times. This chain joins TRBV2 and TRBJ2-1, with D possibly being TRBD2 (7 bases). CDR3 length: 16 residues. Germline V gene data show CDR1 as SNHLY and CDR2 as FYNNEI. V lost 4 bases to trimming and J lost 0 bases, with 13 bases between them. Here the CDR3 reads CASSVGGLLSYNEQFF. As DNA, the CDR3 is TGTGCCAGCAGTGTGGGGGGGCTGCTCTCCTACAATGAGCAGTTCTTC.

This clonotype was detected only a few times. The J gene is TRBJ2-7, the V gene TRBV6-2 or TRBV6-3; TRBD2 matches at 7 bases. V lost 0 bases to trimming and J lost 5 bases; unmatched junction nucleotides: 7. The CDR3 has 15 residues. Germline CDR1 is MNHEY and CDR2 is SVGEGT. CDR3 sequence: CASSYSLAGNHEQYF. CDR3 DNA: TGTGCCAGCAGTTACTCATTAGCGGGTAACCACGAGCAGTACTTC.

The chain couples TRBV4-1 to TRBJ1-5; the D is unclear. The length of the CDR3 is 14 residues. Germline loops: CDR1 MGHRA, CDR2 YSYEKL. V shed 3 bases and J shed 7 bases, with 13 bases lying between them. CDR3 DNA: TGCGCCAGCAGCCAGGAAACGGGGTGGCAGCCCCAGCATTTT. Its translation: CASSQETGWQPQHF.

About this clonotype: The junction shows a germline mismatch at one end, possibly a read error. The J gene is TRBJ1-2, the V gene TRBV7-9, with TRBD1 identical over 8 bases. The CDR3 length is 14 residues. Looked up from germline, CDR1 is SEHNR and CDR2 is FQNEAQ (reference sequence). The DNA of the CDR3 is TGTGTCAGCAGTCGGACAGGGATCGGCTATGGCTACACCTTC. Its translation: CVSSRTGIGYGYTF.

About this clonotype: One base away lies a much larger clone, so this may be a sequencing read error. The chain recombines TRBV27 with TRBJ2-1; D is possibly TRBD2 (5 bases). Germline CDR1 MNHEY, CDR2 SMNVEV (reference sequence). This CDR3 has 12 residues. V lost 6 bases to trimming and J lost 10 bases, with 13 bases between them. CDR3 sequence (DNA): TGTGCCAGCAGCCGTTTTCCGGGGGAGCAGTTCTTC. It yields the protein CASSRFPGEQFF.

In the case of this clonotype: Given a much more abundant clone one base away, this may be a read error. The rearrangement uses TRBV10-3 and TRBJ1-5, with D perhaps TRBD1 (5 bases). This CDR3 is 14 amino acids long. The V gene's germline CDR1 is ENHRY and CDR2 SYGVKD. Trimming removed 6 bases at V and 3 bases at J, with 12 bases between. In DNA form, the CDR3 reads TGTGCCATCAGCGTGACAGAGGACAATCAGCCCCAGCATTTT. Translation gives CAISVTEDNQPQHF.

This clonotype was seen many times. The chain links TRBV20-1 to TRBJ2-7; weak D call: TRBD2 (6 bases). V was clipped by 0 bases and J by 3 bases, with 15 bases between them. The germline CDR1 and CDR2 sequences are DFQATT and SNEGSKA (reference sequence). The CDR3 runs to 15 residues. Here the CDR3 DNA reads TGCAGTGCTAGAGATGGGCTAGCGCCCAGCTACGAGCAGTACTTC. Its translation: CSARDGLAPSYEQYF.